A selection of T cell receptor beta chains follows, all from one sample in a study of human T cells and chemical hapten exposure. TCRdb called the RACE reads again in MiXCR, with one record for every CDR3 protein. The table has 300,000 to 450,000 distinct CDR3 sequences, 5% to 6.5% seen once. Source: whole blood, taken in connection with sensitization to the hapten diphenylcyclopropenone (DPC). These receptors were taken from a woman aged 18-29 years with alopecia areata. Some clones in this sample may be carry-over from other donors' samples. The CDR3 runs from the conserved cysteine through the conserved F or W. The order of the fields is J gene, CDR3 length, D gene, V gene, clone size, CDR3 DNA, CDR3 protein. A D gene is named only where the DNA matches it firmly. The size field is filled for only some rows; it gives once, few, many or a size class.

TRBJ1-2 16 TRBD1 TRBV6-6 NA TGTGCCAGCAGTTCCAAGGACAGGGTCGGTGGCAGCGGCTACACCTTC CASSSKDRVGGSGYTF
TRBJ1-2 14 NA TRBV7-8 many TGTGCCAGCAGCTTACAGGGCAGCAACTATGGCTACACCTTC CASSLQGSNYGYTF
TRBJ2-1 17 TRBD2 TRBV24-1 NA TGTGCCACCAGTGATTATGACGGGGCCCGGGGGGGCAATGAGCAGTTCTTC CATSDYDGARGGNEQFF
TRBJ1-1 13 NA TRBV5-1 NA TGCGCCAGCAGCTTTGTAACGAGGACTGAAGCTTTCTTT CASSFVTRTEAFF
TRBJ1-1 16 NA TRBV4-2 many TGTGCCAGCAGCCAAATGGGACAAACGATGAACACTGAAGCTTTCTTT CASSQMGQTMNTEAFF
TRBJ1-2 15 NA TRBV5-1 many TGCGCCAGCAGCCTCCTTGGGGCCACTAACTATGGCTACACCTTC CASSLLGATNYGYTF
TRBJ1-2 15 NA TRBV6-5 few TGTGCCAGCAGTTACTCAGCCAGGGAGGGCTATGGCTACACCTTC CASSYSAREGYGYTF
TRBJ1-4 14 NA TRBV7-2 many TGTGCCAGCAGGTCCGGCAGGGGTAATGAAAAACTGTTTTTT CASRSGRGNEKLFF
TRBJ1-5 18 TRBD1 TRBV6-2/TRBV6-3 many TGTGCCAGCAGTTACCCTGCGGACAGGGCCGCCGCTAATCAGCCCCAGCATTTT CASSYPADRAAANQPQHF
TRBJ2-4 19 TRBD2 TRBV7-2 many TGTGCCAGCAGCGGGGTACCGCAGCGGGGGGGAGTAGCCAAAAACATTCAGTACTTC CASSGVPQRGGVAKNIQYF
TRBJ2-2 13 NA TRBV3-1 few TGTGCCAGCAGCCAAGCGGGAAGCGGGGAGCTGTTTTTT CASSQAGSGELFF
TRBJ2-1 13 TRBD2 TRBV27 few TGTGCCAGCAGTTGGACTAGCGGGGGGCGGCCGTTCTTC CASSWTSGGRPFF
TRBJ2-3 13 NA TRBV29-1 few TGCAGCGTTGAAGACCTCGGCACAGATACGCAGTATTTT CSVEDLGTDTQYF
TRBJ1-2 13 NA TRBV18 few TGTGCCAGCTCACCAAGCGGTAACTATGGCTACACCTTC CASSPSGNYGYTF
TRBJ2-3 12 NA TRBV29-1 many TGCAGCGTTGAAGGCCAGTTGGATACGCAGTATTTT CSVEGQLDTQYF
TRBJ2-3 16 TRBD2 TRBV7-2 few TGTGCCAGCAGCTTAGTGGCTAGCGGGGGGGCCGGTACGCAGTATTTT CASSLVASGGAGTQYF
TRBJ2-7 17 NA TRBV6-5 few TGTGCCAGCAGCCCCTCCGGTCCGGGACACTCTAAATACGAGCAGTACTTC CASSPSGPGHSKYEQYF
TRBJ2-5 13 NA TRBV24-1 many TGTGCCACCAGTCGCTCGAGTAGTGAGACCCAGTACTTC CATSRSSSETQYF
TRBJ2-3 15 TRBD1 TRBV6-1 few TGTGCCAGCAGTTCGTACAGGGGTCAAACAGATACGCAGTATTTT CASSSYRGQTDTQYF
TRBJ1-3 13 NA TRBV6-5 many TGTGCCAGCAGTTACGACGGCGTGGACACCATATATTTT CASSYDGVDTIYF
TRBJ2-5 14 NA TRBV13 NA TGTGCCAGCAGCTTTATCCGGGGAAAGAAGACCCAGTACTTC CASSFIRGKKTQYF
TRBJ1-1 16 NA TRBV6-2/TRBV6-3 few TGTGCCAGCAGCCCTAATCCTCCGGGGGCGTACACTGAAGCTTTCTTT CASSPNPPGAYTEAFF
TRBJ1-1 16 NA TRBV29-1 few TGCAGCGTTGAAGATCGTCAGGGCTCCATGAACACTGAAGCTTTCTTT CSVEDRQGSMNTEAFF
TRBJ1-1 12 NA TRBV6-5 many TGTGCCAGCAGATCCAGGTACACTGAAGCTTTCTTT CASRSRYTEAFF
TRBJ2-2 12 NA TRBV12-3/TRBV12-4 few TGTGCCAGCAGTCCCCTAGCCGGGGAGCTGTTTTTT CASSPLAGELFF
TRBJ2-5 14 NA TRBV7-2 few TGTGCCAGCAGCTTATACGGCGGGGTAGAGACCCAGTACTTC CASSLYGGVETQYF